This T cell receptor (beta chain) was captured by sequencing in a study of blood T cell repertoires in COVID-19. For the study at large: Sites across the United States, Italy and Spain contributed samples from acute and convalescent COVID-19. The cDNA or gDNA used as material had been derived from T cells, B-cell-depleted T cells, or PBMCs.

Per the study methods: Estimates of nucleated cell counts were drawn from the amplification of reference gene primers. The assay was immunoSEQ multiplex PCR, and TCRdb's table has in-frame clones only and misses some. For V, J and clone size, that table is used; D and trimming come from the DNA. The sample lists 150,000 to 200,000 clones, 70% to 90% seen once, with about 2% in the top ten. The CDR3 covers 14 residues. Germline loops: CDR1 WNHNN, CDR2 SYGVQD (reference sequence). V dropped 6 bases and J dropped 3; count of bases not matched to a gene: 4. The chain uses TRBV10-1 and TRBJ2-1; 8 bases line up with TRBD1. Material for sequencing was peripheral blood. The sequence came from a man aged 65 to 79 with active or convalescent COVID-19. In DNA form, the CDR3 reads TGCGCCAGCAGCGGGGGACAGGACTACAATGAGCAGTTCTTC. This sequence encodes CASSGGQDYNEQFF.